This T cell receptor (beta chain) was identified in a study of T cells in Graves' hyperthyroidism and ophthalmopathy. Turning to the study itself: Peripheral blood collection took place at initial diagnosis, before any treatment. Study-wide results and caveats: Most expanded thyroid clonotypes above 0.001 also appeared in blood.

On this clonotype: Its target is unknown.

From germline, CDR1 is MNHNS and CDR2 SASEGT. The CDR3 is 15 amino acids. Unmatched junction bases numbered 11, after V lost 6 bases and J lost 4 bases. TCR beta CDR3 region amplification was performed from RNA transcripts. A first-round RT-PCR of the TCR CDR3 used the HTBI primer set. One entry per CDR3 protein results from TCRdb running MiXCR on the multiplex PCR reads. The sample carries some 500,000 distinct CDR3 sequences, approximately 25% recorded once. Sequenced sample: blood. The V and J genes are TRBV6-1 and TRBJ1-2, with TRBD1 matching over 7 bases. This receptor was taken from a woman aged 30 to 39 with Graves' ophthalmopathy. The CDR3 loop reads CASSLIAGQFYGYTF. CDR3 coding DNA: TGTGCCAGCAGCTTGATTGCGGGACAGTTCTATGGCTACACCTTC.